This record concerns one T cell receptor (beta chain) sequence. Its cognate antigen is unknown. Germline V gene lookup returns CDR1 SGHNT and CDR2 YYREEE (reference sequence). The V gene end was trimmed by 4 bases and the J gene end by 3 bases; junction bases not matched to a gene: 8. There are 16 residues in the CDR3. The data are from a study of OX40 agonist ivuxolimab in advanced cancers. Turning to the study itself: From about 20 to 80 years was the age range, with a mean of roughly 64 years, and around 83% were male. Notes on the study in general: Expanded clones were, on average, more numerous among CD8+ T cells than CD4+.

Sequencing was performed with immunoSEQ multiplex PCR; in TCRdb, only in-frame clones are kept and a portion is missing. The data hold around 92,000 clones, with 94% observed a single time. The rearrangement links TRBV5-4 to TRBJ2-3; 10 nucleotides align to TRBD1. Sequencing used CD4+ or CD8+ T cells sorted from blood, obtained in a trial of the OX40 agonist ivuxolimab. This TCR derives from an adult with an advanced solid tumor such as melanoma, head and neck, liver or kidney cancer. The DNA of the CDR3 is TGTGCCAGCAGCAATTGGACAGGGGGTAGGACAGATACGCAGTATTTT. It yields the protein CASSNWTGGRTDTQYF.